Many counts were recorded for the clone carrying this TCR beta chain. What it recognizes is unknown. TCRdb analysed the 5' RACE reads with MiXCR anew, one entry per CDR3 protein. The top ten hold around 12% of the sample, which has 540,000 or so distinct CDR3 sequences, approximately 20% seen once. These data belong to a study of T-cell memory formation after mild COVID-19. Across the whole study: TCR clusters were largely donor specific.

The germline V gene has CDR1 SGHRS and CDR2 YFSETQ. The CDR3 is 13 amino acids. Germline trimming cut 4 bases from V and 6 bases from J; bases unmatched to any gene: 6. Notes on the study in general: Researchers found some responding clones in pre-infection memory, a sign that cross-reactive memory joined. Clones shrinking from day 15 to 85 showed even CD4/CD8 mixes; later expanders tilted CD4+. A second wave of clones peaked on day 37, and their SARS-CoV-2 specificity went unconfirmed.

The rearrangement links TRBV5-1 to TRBJ1-2; TRBD1 aligns across 7 bases. The sample was PBMCs or a T cell subset sorted from them (not recorded which). This clonotype originated in an adult woman who had mild COVID-19 (a few samples of this study predate the infection). Cell type and time point are not known. The CDR3 is CASSLTGSNGYTF. CDR3 DNA: TGCGCCAGCAGCCTGACAGGGAGTAATGGCTACACCTTC.